These T cell receptor beta chains were read from a single sample in a study of shared clonotypes between healthy human individuals. Sequencing used immunoSEQ multiplex PCR; TCRdb keeps in-frame clones, though not all of them. The table lists about 1 million clones, roughly 70% of them singletons, with about 1.5% in the top ten. The sequenced sample was memory CD4+ T cells sorted from blood. These TCRs come from a man between 18 and 35 years old in good health. Each CDR3 is given with its conserved first and last residue. The D gene is left open where the match is weak. The size field is filled for only some rows; it gives once, few, many or a size class.

j_call,v_call,clone_size,d_call,cdr3_nt,cdr3_aa
TRBJ2-2,TRBV6-4,once,NA,TGTGCCAGCAGTGACAAGGACAGATGGAACACCGGGGAGCTGTTTTTT,CASSDKDRWNTGELFF
TRBJ1-2,TRBV6-1,NA,NA,TGTGCCAGCAGTACCCCATGGGGGGCTGGGAATGGCTACACCTTC,CASSTPWGAGNGYTF
TRBJ2-1,TRBV30,NA,NA,TGTGCCTGGAGTGTGGGGGGTGGGAAGTTCTTC,CAWSVGGGKFF
TRBJ2-5,TRBV27,NA,NA,TGTGCCAGCAACAAACTAGGAGGGGAGACCCAGTACTTC,CASNKLGGETQYF
TRBJ2-1,TRBV6-1,NA,NA,TGTGCCAGCATGCCGGGAATCAGCTCCTACAATGAGCAGTTCTTC,CASMPGISSYNEQFF
TRBJ2-1,TRBV10-3,NA,TRBD2,TGTGCCATCGGGCCTAGCGGGAGCCATGAGCAGTTCTTC,CAIGPSGSHEQFF
TRBJ2-1,TRBV6-6,NA,NA,TGTGCCAGCAGCCCACAATCGAGCTCCTACAATGAGCAGTTCTTC,CASSPQSSSYNEQFF
TRBJ2-5,TRBV5-4,NA,TRBD1,TGTGCCAGCACCTTGACAGGGATCCAAGAGACCCAGTACTTC,CASTLTGIQETQYF
TRBJ2-7,TRBV11-2,NA,TRBD2,TGTGCCAGCAGTCCGTCGGGGGGGTCGAGCTCCTACGAGCAGTACTTC,CASSPSGGSSSYEQYF
TRBJ1-4,TRBV4-2,NA,NA,TGTGCCAGCAGCCAAGATTATGGGGGGACTAATGAAAAACTGTTTTTT,CASSQDYGGTNEKLFF
TRBJ2-7,TRBV7-9,many,TRBD2,TGTGCCAGCAGCTTAGGGCTAGCGGGAGGGCGGCGGAACGAGCAGTACTTC,CASSLGLAGGRRNEQYF
TRBJ1-3,TRBV10-2,NA,NA,TGCGCCAGCAGTGAGCGAATTCAGGGGTCGGGCACCATATATTTT,CASSERIQGSGTIYF
TRBJ2-2,TRBV4-1,NA,TRBD2,TGCGCCAGCAGCCCGATATCGGGACTAGCGGGGGTGAACACCGGGGAGCTGTTTTTT,CASSPISGLAGVNTGELFF
TRBJ2-7,TRBV7-2,NA,TRBD2,TGTGCCAGCAGCGAAGGGACTAGCGGGAGCTACGAGCAGTACTTC,CASSEGTSGSYEQYF
TRBJ1-5,TRBV19,few,NA,TGTGCCAGTAGTACCACAGAGAATCAGCCCCAGCATTTT,CASSTTENQPQHF
TRBJ2-2,TRBV6-4,NA,NA,TGTGCCAGCAGTGAGTCCGGGCGTGGGACCGGGGAGCTGTTTTTT,CASSESGRGTGELFF
TRBJ2-5,TRBV7-6,NA,TRBD1,TGTGCCAGCAGCACCGGACAGGGGGGGAAAGAGACCCAGTACTTC,CASSTGQGGKETQYF
TRBJ2-7,TRBV11-1,NA,NA,TGTGCCAGCAGCTTAGGGCACGCCACCTACGAGCAGTACTTC,CASSLGHATYEQYF
TRBJ2-2,TRBV10-3,NA,TRBD2,TGTGCCATCAGTGAGTCGAGGCGGGGGGATAACACCGGGGAGCTGTTTTTT,CAISESRRGDNTGELFF
TRBJ2-7,TRBV18,NA,NA,TGTGCCAGCTCTAGTGTTGTGGCCCCAGCAGTCTTC,CASSSVVAPAVF
TRBJ1-1,TRBV27,few,NA,TGTGCCAGCAGTTCCCTCGGGACTGCGGGGTCTTTCTTT,CASSSLGTAGSFF
TRBJ2-2,TRBV5-1,NA,NA,TGCGCCAGCAGCCCTCGAACCACCGGTGGCGGGGAGCTGTTTTTT,CASSPRTTGGGELFF